Listed below are T cell receptor beta chains from one sample, sequenced in a study of CXCR3-negative and CXCR3-positive naive CD8 T cells. TCRdb reprocessed the 5' RACE reads and keeps a single row for each CDR3 protein, giving no DNA. The sample includes 60,000 to 65,000 distinct CDR3 sequences. Sequenced sample: naive CXCR3+ CD8+ T cells from blood. Receptors originate from a human donor in good health. Some clones in this sample may be carry-over from other donors' samples. Both conserved end residues are part of each CDR3.

TRBV12-3/TRBV12-4,TRBJ2-2,CASRDTTGLGELFF
TRBV6-2/TRBV6-3,TRBJ2-7,CASGPLAGSPYEQYF
TRBV28,TRBJ2-1,CASSSPGLYNEQFF
TRBV27,TRBJ1-1,CASSFKVEAFF
TRBV7-9,TRBJ2-3,CASSLDSGDTDTQYF
TRBV4-1,TRBJ2-1,CASSQDRSGLNEQFF
TRBV12-3/TRBV12-4,TRBJ2-2,CASGTENTGELFF
TRBV29-1,TRBJ2-7,CSVRSSYEQYF
TRBV7-9,TRBJ1-6,CASSLEVRTGTTFNSPLHF
TRBV7-9,TRBJ1-2,CASSLSVGEDYTF
TRBV28,TRBJ2-3,CASSLSSLAGGTDTHYF
TRBV27,TRBJ2-1,CASSLASYNEQFF
TRBV18,TRBJ1-1,CASSPGTPEAFF
TRBV29-1,TRBJ2-5,CSVDGVGWVEETQYF
TRBV4-1,TRBJ2-7,CASSEVPHPEAYEQYF
TRBV5-5,TRBJ2-6,CASSLHLGPSSGANVLTF
TRBV23-1,TRBJ2-3,CASSQSRTGGRYTQYF
TRBV4-1,TRBJ1-2,CASSKERDLRHYGYTF
TRBV9,TRBJ2-7,CASSVARRGDEQYF
TRBV4-1,TRBJ1-1,CASSQGGWMEEAFF
TRBV28,TRBJ2-7,CASSSSTGGLYEQYF
TRBV29-1,TRBJ2-1,CSVPPPQFGGYNEQFF
TRBV7-6,TRBJ1-2,CASSREGVGYGYTF
TRBV11-2,TRBJ2-5,CASSLAVWDSKETQYF
TRBV7-2,TRBJ2-1,CASSTLGGGPYNEQFF
TRBV4-1,TRBJ2-3,CASSVPRVGNTQYF
TRBV4-3,TRBJ2-7,CASSPGRTGTYEQYF
TRBV6-5,TRBJ1-2,CASSYSGGQDVDGYTF
TRBV27,TRBJ2-3,CASSLLGAGMDTQYF
TRBV15,TRBJ1-5,CATSRDTRGHQPQHF
TRBV10-3,TRBJ2-1,CAISERGGLGGYNEQFF
TRBV20-1,TRBJ1-1,CSVRKDTEAFF
TRBV14,TRBJ2-7,CASSQGLAGFEQYF
TRBV6-2/TRBV6-3,TRBJ2-7,CASILTSRGDDEQYF
TRBV5-1,TRBJ2-3,CATSLRGDREQYF
TRBV29-1,TRBJ2-5,CSVEGQQETQYF
TRBV5-1,TRBJ1-5,CASSYEGGNQPQHF
TRBV20-1,TRBJ2-1,CSASGKAFSYNEQFF
TRBV29-1,TRBJ1-1,CSVVANTEAFF
TRBV25-1,TRBJ2-1,CASRGKRGQQFF
TRBV7-3,TRBJ2-2,CASSPGLVTGELFF
TRBV5-1,TRBJ2-7,CASSQLDSTYEQYF
TRBV5-1,TRBJ1-1,CASSGTGIPEAFF
TRBV7-9,TRBJ1-2,CASSFGAGDGYTF
TRBV29-1,TRBJ2-1,CSVPDRDRYNEQFF